This T cell receptor (beta chain) stems from a study of cytomegalovirus exposure and HLA in healthy donors. Study conclusions and caveats: The classifier reportedly diagnosed cytomegalovirus status with high specificity and sensitivity. For TCR beta chains, V- and J-gene trimming was later linked to a missense DCLRE1C variant. A later analysis found TCR association rates differed by HLA locus, highest for DRB1 and lowest for HLA-C. Later examination showed HLA-associated TCR beta chains had greater clonal expansion than equally common others.

The trim removed 0 bases at V and 0 bases at J, leaving 10 bases unmatched. Germline V gene sequence: CDR1 LGHNA, CDR2 YSLEER. The CDR3 spans 18 residues. This clone was counted a few times. Its antigen is as yet unknown. Primers for the PCR totalled 60 Vbeta and 13 Jbeta. Libraries were prepared by immunoSEQ multiplex PCR; TCRdb keeps only in-frame clonotypes and omits some of them. Of about 120,000 clones in the sample, around 64% are singletons; the top ten hold 2.2%. The clonotype was recovered from a woman aged 30 to 39 in good health and CMV-seronegative. The chain links TRBV4-3 to TRBJ1-2; the match to TRBD1 covers 7 bases. The sequencing input was PBMCs. Written as DNA, the CDR3 is TGCGCCAGCAGCCAAGAATGGATTCCACAGGGGACTAACTATGGCTACACCTTC. This sequence encodes CASSQEWIPQGTNYGYTF.